This TCR beta chain is from a study of response to subunit inactivated influenza vaccine. Broader study findings: The authors suggested that few new T cells are recruited per seasonal influenza vaccination.

The CDR3 sequence is 14 residues long. Germline CDR1 and CDR2: SGHAT and FQNNGV. V gave up 4 bases and J gave up 2 bases, with 12 bases separating them. This clonotype was found many times. Its antigen is as yet unknown. MiXCR, applied by TCRdb to the RT-PCR reads, yields one record per CDR3 protein. This sample has about 480,000 distinct CDR3 sequences, with about an eighth found just once. This specimen consisted of PBMCs from blood, obtained around seven weeks after vaccination. V gene TRBV11-2 combines with J gene TRBJ2-7, with D unresolved. The sequence came from a man aged 45-65 years who received an inactivated influenza vaccine. CDR3 bases: TGTGCCAGCAGCTCCCTAAAGGCGACCTACGAGCAGTACTTC. Encoded protein: CASSSLKATYEQYF.